The rows below give T cell receptor beta chains drawn from one sample of a study of graft-versus-host responses after intestinal transplantation. The repertoire was sequenced with immunoSEQ multiplex PCR; TCRdb's copy has only in-frame clones and lacks some. The profile shows about 39,000 clones, about 96% of them singletons. The antigens for these receptors are not known. Sequences were derived from unstimulated CD8+ T cells sorted from spleen or lymph node cells, sampled before transplant. Receptors originate from a human donor who was the organ donor for an intestinal transplant. CDR3s leave out the opening cysteine and the closing phenylalanine or tryptophan.

TRBV5-6,TRBJ1-5,ASSFSRGRRDQPQH
TRBV4-3,TRBJ2-7,ASSPLQGPYEQY
TRBV6-5,TRBJ2-7,ASSSDRGLSYEQY
TRBV28,TRBJ1-1,ASWTGDISLVDTEAF
TRBV6-6,TRBJ1-6,ASTLSSSPLH
TRBV7-2,TRBJ1-1,ASSSPESTEAF
TRBV5-4,TRBJ2-7,ASSLAQGTLTYEQY
TRBV13,TRBJ1-1,ASSLGANPGTEAF
TRBV9,TRBJ2-1,ASSEARGYNEQF
TRBV5-5,TRBJ1-2,ASSFDRALYGYT
TRBV6-6,TRBJ2-2,ASSYGASTGELF
TRBV7-2,TRBJ1-5,ASSLASGTGSPHQPQH
TRBV27,TRBJ2-2,ASSLEENPNTGELF